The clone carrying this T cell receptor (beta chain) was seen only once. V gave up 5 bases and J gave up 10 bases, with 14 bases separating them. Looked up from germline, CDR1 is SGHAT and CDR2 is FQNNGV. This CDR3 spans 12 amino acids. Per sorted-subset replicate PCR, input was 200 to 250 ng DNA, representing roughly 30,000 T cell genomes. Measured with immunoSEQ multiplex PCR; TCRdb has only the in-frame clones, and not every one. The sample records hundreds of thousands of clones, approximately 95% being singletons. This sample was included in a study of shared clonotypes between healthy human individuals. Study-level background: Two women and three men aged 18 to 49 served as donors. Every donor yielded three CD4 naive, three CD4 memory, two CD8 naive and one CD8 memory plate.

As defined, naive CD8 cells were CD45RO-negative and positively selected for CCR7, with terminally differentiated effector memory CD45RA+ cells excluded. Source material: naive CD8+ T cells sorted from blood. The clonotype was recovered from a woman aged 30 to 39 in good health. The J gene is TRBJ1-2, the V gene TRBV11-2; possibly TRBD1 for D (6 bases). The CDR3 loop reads CASSPMDSFYTF. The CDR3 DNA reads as TGTGCCAGCAGCCCCATGGACAGCTTCTACACCTTC. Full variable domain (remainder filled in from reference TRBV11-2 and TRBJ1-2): EAGVAQSPRYKIIEKRQSVAFWCNPISGHATLYWYQQILGQGPKLLIQFQNNGVVDDSQLPKDRFSAERLKGVDSTLKIQPAKLEDSAVYLCASSPMDSFYTFGSGTRLTVV.